The next 31 T cell receptor beta chains were all read from a single sample in a study of a mutant IDH1 vaccine in newly diagnosed glioma. The sample's time point: week 5, during vaccination. Each vaccine dose was 300 ug of mutant IDH1 20-mer peptide, with topical imiquimod. Their antigens are not known. The repertoire was sequenced with immunoSEQ multiplex PCR; TCRdb's copy has only in-frame clones and lacks some. The repertoire holds about 38,000 clones, with about 80% as singletons. The sequenced sample was PBMCs, obtained from a glioma patient whose treatment included an IDH1 peptide vaccine. The receptors shown here come from a man in his forties with glioma.

The V and J genes are TRBV29-1 and TRBJ1-1; weak D call: TRBD1 (5 bases). The CDR3 covers 13 residues. V was clipped by 5 bases and J by 2 bases, with 12 bases between them. Germline V lookup: CDR1 SQVTM, CDR2 ANQGSEA. The CDR3 nucleotides are TGCAGCGTTTTTGGGCAGGGTAACACTGAAGCTTTCTTT. Translation: CSVFGQGNTEAFF.

The rearrangement links TRBV9 to TRBJ1-6; the D is unclear. Trimming left V 0 bases short and J 7 bases short, with 11 bases between. The CDR3 has 15 residues. CDR1 and CDR2 from the germline V gene are SGDLS and YYNGEE. Here the CDR3 DNA reads TGTGCCAGCAGCGTAGAAGGTTCGAGGAATTCACCCCTCCACTTT. As protein: CASSVEGSRNSPLHF.

The chain combines TRBV5-4 with TRBJ2-5, with TRBD1 as a possible D gene (5 bases). The CDR3 runs 13 residues. V was cut by 3 bases and J by 7 bases, with 13 bases left in between. Germline CDR1 SGHNT, CDR2 YYREEE (reference sequence). The CDR3: CASSSDRQGTQYF. CDR3 DNA sequence: TGTGCCAGCAGCTCCGATAGGCAGGGGACCCAGTACTTC. The full variable domain, its missing parts supplied by reference TRBV5-4 and TRBJ2-5, is ETGVTQSPTHLIKTRGQQVTLRCSSQSGHNTVSWYQQALGQGPQFIFQYYREEENGRGNFPPRFSGLQFPNYSSELNVNALELDDSALYLCASSSDRQGTQYFGPGTRLLVL.

The chain combines TRBV29-1 with TRBJ2-5; maybe TRBD1 (6 bases). The CDR3 length is 14 residues. CDR1 is SQVTM and CDR2 is ANQGSEA in the germline V gene. V was clipped by 3 bases and J by 2 bases, with 13 bases between them. The CDR3 DNA reads as TGCAGCGTTGATGGGACAACGTCGCAAGAGACCCAGTACTTC. Protein product: CSVDGTTSQETQYF.

V and J are TRBV5-1 and TRBJ2-7; TRBD1 might be the D (5 bases). Germline lookup yields CDR1 SGHRS and CDR2 YFSETQ. This CDR3 has 16 residues. V was cut by 0 bases and J by 3 bases, with 16 bases left in between. This CDR3 reads CASSLGPSGLDYEQYF. DNA for the CDR3: TGCGCCAGCAGCTTGGGCCCCTCAGGGTTAGACTACGAGCAGTACTTC.

The rearrangement uses TRBV29-1 and TRBJ2-5; the D call may be TRBD1 or TRBD2 (6 bases each). The CDR3 sequence is 14 residues long. The V gene lost 2 bases and the J gene lost 5 bases, with 15 bases spanning the gap. Germline-derived CDR1 and CDR2 are SQVTM and ANQGSEA. CDR3 region: CSVERGAEGETQYF. The CDR3 DNA is TGCAGCGTTGAAAGGGGGGCAGAGGGGGAGACCCAGTACTTC.

In its sample, this clone was seen once. The rearrangement links TRBV20-1 to TRBJ2-1; 7 bases line up with TRBD2. The length of the CDR3 is 11 residues. V shed 3 bases, J shed 8 bases, and the junction held 1 base outside the gene matches. The germline gives CDR1 DFQATT, CDR2 SNEGSKA (reference sequence). The CDR3 spells CSASAGDEQFF. CDR3 DNA sequence: TGCAGTGCTAGCGCGGGGGATGAGCAGTTCTTC.

The V and J genes are TRBV6-6 and TRBJ1-2, with D possibly matching TRBD1 (5 bases). Trimming cost V 7 bases and J 2 bases, with 8 bases left between them. The CDR3 totals 12 residues. Germline values: CDR1 MNHNY, CDR2 SVGAGI (reference sequence). The CDR3 region has the DNA TGTGCCAGCAATGGGGGAAACTATGGCTACACCTTC. Its protein product is CASNGGNYGYTF.

The CDR3 sequence is CASRQGYNSPLHF. CDR3 bases: TGTGCCAGCAGACAGGGGTATAATTCACCCCTCCACTTT. V and J are TRBV2 and TRBJ1-6; 7 bases fit TRBD1. CDR1 is SNHLY and CDR2 is FYNNEI in the germline V gene. With V trimmed by 6 bases and J by 4 bases, 0 bases remained unmatched. This CDR3 spans 13 amino acids.

The chain combines TRBV19 with TRBJ2-2, with no clear D. Germline CDR1 is LNHDA and CDR2 is SQIVND (reference sequence). CDR3 size: 14 residues. V lost 3 bases to trimming and J lost 7 bases, with 12 bases between them. CDR3 sequence reads: CASSIGRAYGELFF. The CDR3 coding sequence is TGTGCCAGTAGTATTGGAAGGGCATACGGGGAGCTGTTTTTT.

The chain links TRBV5-1 to TRBJ1-3, with D tentatively TRBD1 (6 bases). V gave up 3 bases and J gave up 8 bases, with 15 bases separating them. CDR1 is SGHRS, CDR2 YFSETQ, per germline. The CDR3 runs to 14 residues. CDR3 sequence: CASSSSGTSDTIYF. CDR3 sequence (DNA): TGCGCCAGCAGCTCCTCCGGGACATCGGACACCATATATTTT.

This chain joins TRBV2 and TRBJ1-1; TRBD1 agrees at 11 bases. This CDR3 contains 13 residues. From germline, CDR1 is SNHLY and CDR2 FYNNEI. Unmatched junction bases numbered 2, after V lost 6 bases and J lost 5 bases. The CDR3 reads CASRDRGRTEAFF. The CDR3 region has the DNA TGTGCCAGCAGGGACAGGGGGCGAACTGAAGCTTTCTTT.

This chain joins TRBV29-1 and TRBJ2-5; TRBD2 matches 11 bases. The CDR3 extends over 14 amino acids. J lost 2 bases, V lost 6 bases, and 5 bases had no gene match. CDR1 and CDR2 (germline): SQVTM, ANQGSEA. The CDR3 region has the DNA TGCAGCGTGGGGATAGCGGGGGGGCAAGAGACCCAGTACTTC. It yields the protein CSVGIAGGQETQYF.

This chain joins TRBV7-8 and TRBJ1-1, with 7 bases aligning to TRBD1. From germline, CDR1 is SGHVS and CDR2 FQNEAQ. Unmatched junction bases numbered 5, after V lost 7 bases and J lost 0 bases. The CDR3 runs 14 residues. The CDR3 region is CASTLDRMNTEAFF. In DNA, the CDR3 is TGTGCCAGCACCCTGGACAGGATGAACACTGAAGCTTTCTTT.

The gene calls are TRBV14 and TRBJ1-6, with D possibly matching TRBD1 (6 bases). With 4 bases removed from V and 7 bases from J, the gap between germline ends came to 17 bases. The CDR3 has 16 amino acids. Germline V gene data show CDR1 as SGHDN and CDR2 as FVKESK. The CDR3 bases are TGTGCCAGCAGCCGCCTGAGGGGGTCCCCAAATTCACCCCTCCACTTT. Protein product: CASSRLRGSPNSPLHF.

This clone has a handful of counts. The chain couples TRBV19 to TRBJ2-1; TRBD1 is a possible D gene (5 bases). CDR3 size: 13 residues. Germline CDR1 is LNHDA and CDR2 is SQIVND (reference sequence). Trimming stripped 7 bases from V and 8 bases from J, with 15 bases between. The CDR3 DNA is TGTGCCAGTACCGATGGGGCAGGGCATGAGCAGTTCTTC. Residues: CASTDGAGHEQFF.

The chain carries TRBV2 and TRBJ1-6; possible D gene TRBD1, 6 bases. Germline V CDR1 and CDR2: SNHLY, FYNNEI. Trimming pared 3 bases from V and 7 bases from J, leaving 10 bases between. CDR3 length: 14 amino acids. The CDR3 reads CASSERDTNSPLHF. CDR3 DNA sequence: TGTGCCAGCAGTGAGCGGGACACCAATTCACCCCTCCACTTT.

The chain recombines TRBV6-1 with TRBJ1-2; D is ambiguous. V was clipped by 2 bases and J by 3 bases, with 10 bases between them. Germline V gene lookup returns CDR1 MNHNS and CDR2 SASEGT. This CDR3 contains 14 residues. CDR3 nucleotides: TGTGCCAGCAGTGAAAATCGGGAGCACTATGGCTACACCTTC. Amino acid sequence: CASSENREHYGYTF.

The table lists this clone with a few counts. The chain carries TRBV5-1 and TRBJ1-2; 10 bases fit TRBD1. V shed 0 bases, J shed 4 bases, and the junction held 3 bases outside the gene matches. From germline, CDR1 is SGHRS and CDR2 YFSETQ. This CDR3 is built from 15 residues. CDR3 coding DNA: TGCGCCAGCAGCTTGGGGACAGGGGGTGGCTATGGCTACACCTTC. Its protein product is CASSLGTGGGYGYTF.

This clone was seen once. V and J are TRBV5-1 and TRBJ2-6; D unresolved. The CDR3 consists of 18 residues. The germline CDR1 and CDR2 sequences are SGHRS and YFSETQ. With 0 bases removed from V and 2 bases from J, the gap between germline ends came to 15 bases. The CDR3 here is CASSLEGRGVAGANVLTF. In nucleotides, the CDR3 is TGCGCCAGCAGCTTGGAAGGTCGAGGTGTGGCTGGGGCCAACGTCCTGACTTTC.

Comment on this clone: The junction shows a germline mismatch at one end, possibly a read error. This sequence joins TRBV14 and TRBJ1-2, with a weak D call TRBD1 (6 bases). Germline V gene data show CDR1 as SGHDN and CDR2 as FVKESK. This CDR3 has 13 amino acids. In DNA form, the CDR3 reads TGTGCCAGCGGCCATACCAGGGGTGATGGCTACACCTTC. Its translation: CASGHTRGDGYTF.

To note about this clone: The junction departs from germline at one end; a sequencing error may be responsible. The V and J genes are TRBV7-9 and TRBJ2-7; D possibly matches TRBD1 or TRBD2 (5 bases each). Germline V gene sequence: CDR1 SEHNR, CDR2 FQNEAQ (reference sequence). The CDR3 extends over 11 amino acids. The CDR3 sequence: CASSLAGTGDF. CDR3 nucleotide sequence: TGTGCCAGCAGCCTCGCAGGGACCGGGGACTTC.

This clone was found a few times. V usage is TRBV19 and J usage is TRBJ2-1; D gene ambiguous. Germline V CDR1 and CDR2: LNHDA, SQIVND (reference sequence). Deletions cut 1 base from V and 5 bases from J, with 12 bases between. The CDR3 covers 15 residues. The chain's CDR3 is CASSIGPLEHNEQFF. The CDR3 nucleotides read TGTGCCAGTAGTATAGGACCGCTTGAGCACAATGAGCAGTTCTTC.

The rearrangement uses TRBV6-1 and TRBJ2-3; TRBD2 matches at 7 bases. Trimming at V came to 2 bases and at J to 3 bases, leaving 2 bases not matched to a gene. The length of the CDR3 is 14 residues. Germline CDR1 and CDR2: MNHNS and SASEGT. This chain's CDR3 is CASSESGETDTQYF. The CDR3 bases are TGTGCCAGCAGTGAAAGCGGGGAGACAGATACGCAGTATTTT.

This clone came up a few times. The CDR3 region has the DNA TGTGCCAGCAGCTTAGGGTCGCTCCGAGAGACCCAGTACTTC. Its translation: CASSLGSLRETQYF. The V and J genes are TRBV7-2 and TRBJ2-5, with D hard to call. CDR3 size: 14 residues. Trimming removed 1 base from V and 4 bases from J, with 10 bases in between. CDR1 and CDR2 (germline): SGHTA, FQGNSA.

The chain links TRBV15 to TRBJ1-2; D not resolved. Germline values: CDR1 LNHNV, CDR2 YYDKDF (reference sequence). With 0 bases removed from V and 11 bases from J, the gap between germline ends came to 13 bases. The CDR3 runs to 13 residues. The CDR3, as DNA: TGTGCCACCAGCAGAGATTTTGGGGAGAGGTACACCTTC. Its protein product is CATSRDFGERYTF.

The chain couples TRBV27 to TRBJ2-2; 11 nucleotides agree with TRBD2. Germline values: CDR1 MNHEY, CDR2 SMNVEV (reference sequence). V dropped 5 bases and J dropped 7; count of bases not matched to a gene: 12. The CDR3 contains 17 residues. CDR3 bases: TGTGCCAGCAGTGTCCGGGCTAGCGGGGGGCGGGGCGGGGAGCTGTTTTTT. Its translation is CASSVRASGGRGGELFF.

V usage is TRBV9 and J usage is TRBJ1-1, with TRBD1 identical over 8 bases. V dropped 9 bases and J dropped 0; count of bases not matched to a gene: 7. The germline V gene encodes CDR1 SGDLS and CDR2 YYNGEE. The CDR3 spans 14 residues. DNA of the CDR3: TGTGCCACCAATCCGGGACAGGTGAACACTGAAGCTTTCTTT. Its protein product is CATNPGQVNTEAFF.

V usage is TRBV25-1 and J usage is TRBJ2-1; 7 bases align to TRBD2. Per germline, CDR1 MGHDK and CDR2 SYGVNS. The CDR3 consists of 15 residues. The junction had 5 bases not matched to a gene; V was cut back by 3 bases and J by 3 bases. CDR3: CASSDLGGDYNEQFF. In DNA form, the CDR3 reads TGTGCCAGCAGTGATCTGGGGGGGGACTACAATGAGCAGTTCTTC.

This sequence joins TRBV27 and TRBJ2-1; the D gene is possibly TRBD2 (6 bases). The V end lost 5 bases, the J end lost 9 bases, and 11 bases lay between the germline ends. Germline assignment: CDR1 MNHEY and CDR2 SMNVEV (reference sequence). The CDR3 length is 12 residues. DNA of the CDR3: TGTGCCAGCAGTACCCCGGGAGCTGAGCAGTTCTTC. It translates to CASSTPGAEQFF.

In DNA form, the CDR3 reads TGTGCCTGGAGTAGGACCGGGACTAGGAGGCAGCAGTACTTC. It encodes CAWSRTGTRRQQYF. The V call is TRBV30, the J call TRBJ2-7; 8 nucleotides match TRBD2. Germline V CDR1 and CDR2: GTSNPN, SVGIG (reference sequence). V lost 2 bases to trimming and J lost 8 bases; unmatched junction nucleotides: 11. The CDR3 spans 14 residues.